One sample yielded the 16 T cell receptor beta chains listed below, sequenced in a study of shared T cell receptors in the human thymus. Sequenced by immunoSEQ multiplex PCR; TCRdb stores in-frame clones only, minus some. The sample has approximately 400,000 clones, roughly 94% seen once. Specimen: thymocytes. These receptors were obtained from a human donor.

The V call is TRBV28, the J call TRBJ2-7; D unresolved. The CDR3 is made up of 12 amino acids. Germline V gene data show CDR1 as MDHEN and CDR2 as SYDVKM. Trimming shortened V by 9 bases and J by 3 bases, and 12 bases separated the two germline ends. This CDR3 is CASRSPIYEQYF. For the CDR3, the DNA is TGTGCCAGTAGGAGCCCGATCTACGAGCAGTACTTC.

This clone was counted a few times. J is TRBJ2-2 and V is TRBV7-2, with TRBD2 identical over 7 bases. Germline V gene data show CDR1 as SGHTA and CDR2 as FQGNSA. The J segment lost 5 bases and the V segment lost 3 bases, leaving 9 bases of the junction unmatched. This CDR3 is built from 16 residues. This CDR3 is CASSLFCGRRTGELFF. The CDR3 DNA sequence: TGTGCCAGCAGCTTGTTTTGCGGGAGAAGGACCGGGGAGCTGTTTTTT.

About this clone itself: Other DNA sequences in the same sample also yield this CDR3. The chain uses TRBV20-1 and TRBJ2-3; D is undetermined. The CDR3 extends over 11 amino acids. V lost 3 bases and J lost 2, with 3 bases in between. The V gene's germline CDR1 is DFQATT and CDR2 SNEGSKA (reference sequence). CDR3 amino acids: CSARSTDTQYF. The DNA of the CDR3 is TGCAGTGCTAGGTCCACAGATACGCAGTATTTT.

The DNA for the CDR3 is TGTGCCAGCAGCCGGACTGACCGGGGGATCTACGAGCAGTACTTC. Translation: CASSRTDRGIYEQYF. The V gene is TRBV7-2, the J gene TRBJ2-7; possibly TRBD2 for D (6 bases). The V gene lost 5 bases and the J gene lost 3 bases, with 17 bases spanning the gap. This CDR3 is built from 15 residues. Per the germline V gene, CDR1 is SGHTA and CDR2 is FQGNSA.

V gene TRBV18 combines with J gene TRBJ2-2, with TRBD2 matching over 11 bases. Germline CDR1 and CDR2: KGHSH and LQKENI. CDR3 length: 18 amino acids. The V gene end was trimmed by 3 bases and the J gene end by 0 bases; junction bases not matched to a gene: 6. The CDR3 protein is CASSPGTSGRSNTGELFF. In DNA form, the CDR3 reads TGTGCCAGCTCACCCGGGACTAGCGGAAGATCGAACACCGGGGAGCTGTTTTTT.

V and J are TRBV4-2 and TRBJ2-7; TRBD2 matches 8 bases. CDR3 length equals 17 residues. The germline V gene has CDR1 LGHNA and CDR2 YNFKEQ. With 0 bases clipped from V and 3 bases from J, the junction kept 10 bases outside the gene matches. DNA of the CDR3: TGTGCCAGCAGCCAAGATCTGGTGCGGGGGGACTTCTACGAGCAGTACTTC. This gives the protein CASSQDLVRGDFYEQYF.

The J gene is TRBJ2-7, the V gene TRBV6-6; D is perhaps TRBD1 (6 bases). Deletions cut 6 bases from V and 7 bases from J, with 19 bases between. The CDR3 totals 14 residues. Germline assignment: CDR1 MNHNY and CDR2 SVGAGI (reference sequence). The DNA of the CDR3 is TGTGCCAGCAGCCCGGCGAGGACCCAGGGGGAGCAGTACTTC. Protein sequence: CASSPARTQGEQYF.

Written as DNA, the CDR3 is TGCGCCAGCCTACAGGGCTACGAGCAGTACTTC. Translated, it gives CASLQGYEQYF. The V call is TRBV5-1, the J call TRBJ2-7; possible D gene TRBD1, 6 bases. Trimming cost V 7 bases and J 3 bases, with 8 bases left between them. The germline V gene encodes CDR1 SGHRS and CDR2 YFSETQ. This CDR3 spans 11 amino acids.

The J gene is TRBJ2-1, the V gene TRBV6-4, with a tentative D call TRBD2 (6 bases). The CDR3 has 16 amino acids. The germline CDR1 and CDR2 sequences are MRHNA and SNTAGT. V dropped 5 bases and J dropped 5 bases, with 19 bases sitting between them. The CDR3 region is CASSPVGSGPDNEQFF. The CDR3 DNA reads TGTGCCAGCAGTCCCGTGGGCAGCGGGCCCGACAATGAGCAGTTCTTC.

The CDR3 here is CASSQRTGGDTQYF. Here the CDR3 DNA reads TGTGCCAGCAGTCAAAGGACAGGGGGAGATACGCAGTATTTT. The gene calls are TRBV27 and TRBJ2-3; TRBD1 matches at 10 bases. The V gene's germline CDR1 is MNHEY and CDR2 SMNVEV (reference sequence). Germline trimming cut 5 bases from V and 5 bases from J; bases unmatched to any gene: 4. The CDR3 contains 14 residues.

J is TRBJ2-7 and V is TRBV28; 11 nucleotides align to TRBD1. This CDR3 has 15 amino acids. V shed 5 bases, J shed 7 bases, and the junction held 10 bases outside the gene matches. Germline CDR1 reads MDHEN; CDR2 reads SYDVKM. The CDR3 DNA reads TGTGCCAGCAGTCTCGGACAGGGGGCCTTGGGGGAGCAGTACTTC. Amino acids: CASSLGQGALGEQYF.

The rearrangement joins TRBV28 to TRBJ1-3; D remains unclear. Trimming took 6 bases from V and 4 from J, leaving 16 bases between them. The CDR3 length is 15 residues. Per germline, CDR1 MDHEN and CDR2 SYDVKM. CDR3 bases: TGTGCCAGCAGCCTAGACGCTCGATACGGAAACACCATATATTTT. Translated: CASSLDARYGNTIYF.

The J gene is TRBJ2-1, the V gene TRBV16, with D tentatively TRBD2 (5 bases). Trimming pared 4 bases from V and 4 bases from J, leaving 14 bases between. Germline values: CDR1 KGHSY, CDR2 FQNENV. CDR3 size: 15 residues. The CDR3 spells CASSPDSGKYNEQFF. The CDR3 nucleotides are TGTGCCAGCAGCCCGGACTCCGGGAAATACAATGAGCAGTTCTTC.

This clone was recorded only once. In DNA, the CDR3 is TGCGCCAGCAAGGGACTAGCGGGAGTTGGTAATGAGCAGTTCTTC. Its protein product is CASKGLAGVGNEQFF. The chain carries TRBV5-1 and TRBJ2-1, with TRBD2 identical over 14 bases. The CDR3 has 15 residues. Trimming at V came to 6 bases and at J to 7 bases, leaving 6 bases not matched to a gene. Germline lookup yields CDR1 SGHRS and CDR2 YFSETQ.

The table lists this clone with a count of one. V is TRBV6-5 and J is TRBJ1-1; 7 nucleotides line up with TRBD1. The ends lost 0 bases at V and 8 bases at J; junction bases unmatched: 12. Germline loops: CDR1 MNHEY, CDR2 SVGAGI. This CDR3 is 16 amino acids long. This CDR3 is CASSYSNRGWAGEAFF. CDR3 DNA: TGTGCCAGCAGTTACTCCAACAGGGGATGGGCGGGCGAAGCTTTCTTT.

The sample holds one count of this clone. The CDR3 DNA sequence: TGTGCCAGCAGTCACCCCAAGTCCCCCTCCTACGAGCAGTACTTC. This codes for CASSHPKSPSYEQYF. The J gene is TRBJ2-7, the V gene TRBV27, with D hard to call. The CDR3 sequence is 15 residues long. Deletions cut 5 bases from V and 0 bases from J, with 14 bases between. CDR1 is MNHEY, CDR2 SMNVEV, per germline (reference sequence).